The 29 T cell receptor beta chains listed next were all sequenced from one sample in a study of a mutant IDH1 vaccine in newly diagnosed glioma. The time point was: week 47, end of study. Every vaccine dose comprised 300 ug of mutant IDH1 20-mer peptide plus topical imiquimod. Profiled with immunoSEQ multiplex PCR; TCRdb holds only in-frame clones, not every one. The top ten clones hold more than 4.5% of a sample with around 84,000 clones, roughly 77% of them seen once. The antigens these receptors bind are not known. Sample: PBMCs, taken from a glioma patient whose treatment included an IDH1 peptide vaccine. Receptors were obtained from a man aged 40-49 years with glioma.

The CDR3 region is CASSPPAWDTQYF. As DNA, the CDR3 is TGTGCCAGCAGCCCCCCGGCTTGGGATACGCAGTATTTT. This sequence joins TRBV14 and TRBJ2-3; the D is unclear. The CDR3 length is 13 residues. V gave up 4 bases and J gave up 6 bases, with 11 bases separating them. Germline loops: CDR1 SGHDN, CDR2 FVKESK.

The gene calls are TRBV18 and TRBJ1-5, with TRBD1 as a possible D gene (6 bases). V was clipped by 2 bases and J by 6 bases, with 14 bases between them. Germline assignment: CDR1 KGHSH and CDR2 LQKENI. The CDR3 is 15 residues long. In DNA, the CDR3 is TGTGCCAGCTCACCAGACCGGCTAGGGGGTCAGCCCCAGCATTTT. It codes for CASSPDRLGGQPQHF.

The genes are TRBV5-4 and TRBJ1-2; possibly TRBD1 for D (6 bases). Between the trimmed V and J ends, which lost 6 bases and 0 bases, there was a span of 12 bases. The germline V gene has CDR1 SGHNT and CDR2 YYREEE (reference sequence). The CDR3 consists of 14 residues. CDR3 in amino acids: CASTSQGSNYGYTF. CDR3 coding DNA: TGTGCCAGCACCTCACAGGGATCTAACTATGGCTACACCTTC.

A few counts support this clone. The chain links TRBV30 to TRBJ1-6; possibly TRBD1 for D (5 bases). The CDR3 is made up of 15 amino acids. V lost 0 bases and J 10 bases, leaving 16 bases between the germline ends. The germline gives CDR1 GTSNPN, CDR2 SVGIG (reference sequence). CDR3 region: CAWSVSFQGDSPLHF. For the CDR3, the DNA is TGTGCCTGGAGTGTATCGTTCCAGGGCGACTCACCCCTCCACTTT.

In its sample, this clone was seen a few times. CDR3 sequence reads: CASSLAWQGAWHF. The CDR3 DNA is TGTGCCAGCAGCTTAGCATGGCAGGGGGCCTGGCATTTT. The gene calls are TRBV7-2 and TRBJ1-5, with 8 bases matching TRBD1. Germline loops: CDR1 SGHTA, CDR2 FQGNSA. The V gene end was trimmed by 0 bases and the J gene end by 15 bases; junction bases not matched to a gene: 7. The CDR3 has 13 amino acids.

The J gene is TRBJ2-3, the V gene TRBV4-1; perhaps TRBD1 as D (5 bases). Per germline, CDR1 MGHRA and CDR2 YSYEKL. Trimming removed 1 base at V and 5 bases at J, with 7 bases between. The CDR3 length is 13 residues. The CDR3 protein is CASSQGQGDTQYF. For the CDR3, the DNA is TGCGCCAGCAGCCAAGGGCAGGGAGATACGCAGTATTTT.

This chain connects TRBV5-1 to TRBJ2-7; either TRBD1 or TRBD2 may fit D (5 bases each). This CDR3 is 14 amino acids long. Trimming cost V 2 bases and J 6 bases, with 15 bases left between them. CDR1 and CDR2 (germline): SGHRS, YFSETQ. CDR3 nucleotides: TGCGCCAGCAGCTTAGGGACCGTTCAGGGCGAGCAGTACTTC. Protein product: CASSLGTVQGEQYF. Full variable domain (outside the CDR3, taken from reference TRBV5-1 and TRBJ2-7): KAGVTQTPRYLIKTRGQQVTLSCSPISGHRSVSWYQQTPGQGLQFLFEYFSETQRNKGNFPGRFSGRQFSNSRSEMNVSTLELGDSALYLCASSLGTVQGEQYFGPGTRLTVT.

The chain joins TRBV5-5 to TRBJ2-2; D might be TRBD1 or TRBD2, each matching 6 bases. V gave up 1 base and J gave up 5 bases, with 9 bases separating them. CDR3 size: 14 residues. The V gene's germline CDR1 is SGHKS and CDR2 YYEKEE (reference sequence). CDR3 sequence reads: CASSLLGGTGELFF. In DNA form, the CDR3 reads TGTGCCAGCAGCTTGCTAGGGGGGACCGGGGAGCTGTTTTTT.

The chain recombines TRBV6-5 with TRBJ2-7; 9 bases map to TRBD1. CDR3 size: 14 residues. The J segment lost 5 bases and the V segment lost 5 bases, leaving 7 bases of the junction unmatched. CDR1 and CDR2 from the germline V gene are MNHEY and SVGAGI. The CDR3 sequence: CASSRDRGANEQYF. The DNA for the CDR3 is TGTGCCAGCAGTCGAGACAGGGGGGCTAACGAGCAGTACTTC.

The V call is TRBV28, the J call TRBJ2-7; 8 bases are a match to TRBD2. The V and J ends lost 7 bases and 3 bases, in that order; junction bases with no gene match: 2. Germline CDR1 MDHEN, CDR2 SYDVKM. CDR3 length: 12 amino acids. For the CDR3, the DNA is TGTGCCAGCAACGCGGGGGGCTACGAGCAGTACTTC. Its protein is CASNAGGYEQYF.

V usage is TRBV18 and J usage is TRBJ2-3, with no clear D. This CDR3 has 14 amino acids. CDR1 is KGHSH and CDR2 is LQKENI in the germline V gene. The V gene lost 2 bases and the J gene lost 0 bases, with 6 bases spanning the gap. The DNA of the CDR3 is TGTGCCAGCTCACCATCAGTTAGCACAGATACGCAGTATTTT. Protein sequence: CASSPSVSTDTQYF.

V and J are TRBV5-1 and TRBJ1-6; TRBD1 agrees at 8 bases. This CDR3 has 14 amino acids. Germline V gene lookup returns CDR1 SGHRS and CDR2 YFSETQ. J lost 10 bases, V lost 2 bases, and 5 bases had no gene match. The CDR3 loop is CASSLETGVSPLHF. The CDR3 region has the DNA TGCGCCAGCAGCTTAGAGACAGGGGTATCACCCCTCCACTTT.

The chain recombines TRBV5-8 with TRBJ1-4; tentative D call: TRBD1 (5 bases). Germline V gene sequence: CDR1 SGHTS, CDR2 YDEGEE. The CDR3 is 16 amino acids. Trimming pared 4 bases from V and 8 bases from J, leaving 21 bases between. As DNA, the CDR3 is TGTGCCAGCAGCCCGCTTGGAGGGGCAGAAGGAGAAAAACTGTTTTTT. This codes for CASSPLGGAEGEKLFF.

The chain is built from TRBV18 and TRBJ2-5, with 10 nucleotides matching TRBD1. Trimming took 3 bases from V and 6 from J; bases not matched to a gene: 10. CDR3 size: 16 residues. Germline-derived CDR1 and CDR2 are KGHSH and LQKENI. The CDR3 DNA follows: TGTGCCAGCTCACCTGATTCGGGACAGGGGATCAAGACCCAGTACTTC. Its translation is CASSPDSGQGIKTQYF.

The chain carries TRBV10-3 and TRBJ2-7, with a tentative D call TRBD1 (7 bases). The germline CDR1 and CDR2 sequences are ENHRY and SYGVKD. The CDR3 is 15 amino acids. V shed 6 bases and J shed 0 bases, with 15 bases lying between them. The CDR3 reads CAIREGQISSYEQYF. The DNA for the CDR3 is TGTGCCATCAGGGAGGGACAGATAAGCTCCTACGAGCAGTACTTC.

The chain recombines TRBV5-5 with TRBJ1-2; maybe TRBD1 (6 bases). V shed 1 base and J shed 8 bases, with 15 bases lying between them. Germline lookup yields CDR1 SGHKS and CDR2 YYEKEE (reference sequence). The CDR3 extends over 14 amino acids. CDR3 amino acids: CASSLLGGSLGYTF. CDR3 DNA sequence: TGTGCCAGCAGCTTGTTAGGGGGATCTTTGGGCTACACCTTC.

The V call is TRBV7-9, the J call TRBJ2-1, with D perhaps TRBD2 (5 bases). Trimming took off 11 bases at V and 8 bases at J, with 16 bases between the two ends. This CDR3 has 12 residues. Germline V gives CDR1 SEHNR, CDR2 FQNEAQ (reference sequence). CDR3 DNA: TGTGCCGGGAGCCCCTCGCTCCATGAGCAGTTCTTC. This gives the protein CAGSPSLHEQFF.

This chain links TRBV7-8 with TRBJ2-7; 9 bases fit TRBD2. The CDR3 consists of 15 residues. Germline lookup yields CDR1 SGHVS and CDR2 FQNEAQ. V shed 5 bases, J shed 2 bases, and the junction held 7 bases outside the gene matches. CDR3 DNA: TGTGCCAGCAGCCACCGGACTAGCGCTGCCTACGAGCAGTACTTC. Protein product: CASSHRTSAAYEQYF.

V is TRBV14 and J is TRBJ1-1; D might be TRBD1 (5 bases). Trimming removed 0 bases at V and 11 bases at J, with 16 bases between. Germline CDR1 SGHDN, CDR2 FVKESK. The CDR3 length is 14 residues. The CDR3 DNA sequence: TGTGCCAGCAGCCAAGATCTGGAAGGGACGTCGGCTTTCTTT. The encoded protein is CASSQDLEGTSAFF.

For this clone: It is unclear where the CDR3 begins or ends on the DNA, so no DNA is shown, and the CDR3 is as TCRdb lists it. V usage is TRBV12-1 and J usage is TRBJ1-2. TRBV12-1 is classified as a pseudogene. The CDR3 is 16 residues long, ends included. The chain's CDR3 is CASSLEVGMGNFGYTF.

The rearrangement joins TRBV7-2 to TRBJ2-5; 9 positions match TRBD2. CDR1 and CDR2 (germline): SGHTA, FQGNSA. After removal of 4 bases from V and 1 base from J, the junction contained 7 bases not matched to a gene. The CDR3 contains 16 residues. The CDR3 loop reads CASSYGLAHFQETQYF. In DNA, the CDR3 is TGTGCCAGCAGCTATGGACTAGCGCACTTCCAAGAGACCCAGTACTTC.

The rearrangement links TRBV7-2 to TRBJ2-5, with D possibly being TRBD2 (5 bases). CDR3 length equals 15 residues. Germline CDR1 and CDR2: SGHTA and FQGNSA. The V end lost 1 base, the J end lost 2 bases, and 11 bases lay between the germline ends. CDR3 loop: CASSLDSVAQETQYF. The CDR3, as DNA: TGTGCCAGCAGCTTAGATAGCGTGGCGCAAGAGACCCAGTACTTC.

This chain uses TRBV7-9 with TRBJ1-2; 7 bases map to TRBD1. CDR1 is SEHNR and CDR2 is FQNEAQ in the germline V gene (reference sequence). This CDR3 contains 17 residues. Trimming cost V 4 bases and J 3 bases; bases outside gene matches: 14. The CDR3 DNA is TGTGCCAGCAGCTCCAGCGGGCGACAGGGTCAGGACTATGGCTACACCTTC. Protein: CASSSSGRQGQDYGYTF.

In DNA form, the CDR3 reads TGTGCCAGCTCACCGGTGACTAGCGGGGGGGCCTATGGCTACAATGAGCAGTTCTTC. It translates to CASSPVTSGGAYGYNEQFF. This rearrangement joins TRBV18 to TRBJ2-1; TRBD2 aligns across 14 bases. The trim removed 3 bases at V and 3 bases at J, leaving 10 bases unmatched. The CDR3 spans 19 residues. CDR1 and CDR2 from the germline V gene are KGHSH and LQKENI.

V usage is TRBV19 and J usage is TRBJ2-3; TRBD2 might be the D (5 bases). In germline, CDR1 is LNHDA, CDR2 SQIVND (reference sequence). V gave up 9 bases and J gave up 1 base, with 17 bases separating them. The CDR3 is 15 amino acids. The CDR3 region has the DNA TGTGCCAGCCGGCCCTTAGCGTCTGGCACAGATACGCAGTATTTT. This codes for CASRPLASGTDTQYF. Full variable domain (rest looked up from reference TRBV19 and TRBJ2-3): DGGITQSPKYLFRKEGQNVTLSCEQNLNHDAMYWYRQDPGQGLRLIYYSQIVNDFQKGDIAEGYSVSREKKESFPLTVTSAQKNPTAFYLCASRPLASGTDTQYFGPGTRLTVL.

V is TRBV10-1 and J is TRBJ2-7; D unresolved. V dropped 1 base and J dropped 5 bases, with 15 bases sitting between them. Germline CDR1 WNHNN, CDR2 SYGVQD (reference sequence). This CDR3 is built from 15 residues. CDR3 in amino acids: CASSEFRPPADEQYF. CDR3 nucleotide sequence: TGCGCCAGCAGTGAGTTTCGGCCCCCCGCGGACGAGCAGTACTTC.

V is TRBV19 and J is TRBJ1-2, with a weak D call TRBD1 (5 bases). Germline V lookup: CDR1 LNHDA, CDR2 SQIVND (reference sequence). Trimming took 5 bases from V and 8 from J, leaving 12 bases between them. The CDR3 covers 12 residues. Here the CDR3 DNA reads TGTGCCAGTAGTTTGCAGGGCTGGGGCTACACCTTC. Residues: CASSLQGWGYTF.

The V gene is TRBV6-6, the J gene TRBJ2-1; 7 nucleotides align to TRBD1. The CDR3 sequence is 16 residues long. The V gene's germline CDR1 is MNHNY and CDR2 SVGAGI (reference sequence). V shed 5 bases, J shed 5 bases, and the junction held 12 bases outside the gene matches. The DNA of the CDR3 is TGTGCCAGCAGTCCCGACAGGGTAGGCGCTCACAATGAGCAGTTCTTC. This codes for CASSPDRVGAHNEQFF.

With respect to this clone: The junction differs from germline at one of its ends, possibly a read error. The chain has TRBV7-7 and TRBJ2-5; perhaps TRBD1 as D (5 bases). The CDR3 sequence is 13 residues long. CDR1 is SSHAT and CDR2 is FNYEAQ in the germline V gene (reference sequence). The CDR3 nucleotides read TGTGCTAGCAGCTACAGGTTGGGAGAGACCCAGTACTTC. Encoded protein: CASSYRLGETQYF.